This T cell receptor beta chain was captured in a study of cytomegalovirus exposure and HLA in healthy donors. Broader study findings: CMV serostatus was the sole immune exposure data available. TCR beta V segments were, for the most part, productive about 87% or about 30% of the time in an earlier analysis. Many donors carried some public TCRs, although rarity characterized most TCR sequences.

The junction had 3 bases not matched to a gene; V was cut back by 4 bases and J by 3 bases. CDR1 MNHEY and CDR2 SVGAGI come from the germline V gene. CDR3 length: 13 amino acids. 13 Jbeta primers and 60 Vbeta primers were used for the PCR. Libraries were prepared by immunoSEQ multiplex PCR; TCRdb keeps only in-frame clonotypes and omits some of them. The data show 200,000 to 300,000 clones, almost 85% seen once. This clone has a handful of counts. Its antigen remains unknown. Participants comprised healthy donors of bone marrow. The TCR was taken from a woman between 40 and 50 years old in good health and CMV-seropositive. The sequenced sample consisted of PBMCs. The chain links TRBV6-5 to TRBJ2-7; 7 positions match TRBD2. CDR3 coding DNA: TGTGCCAGCAGTTTGCTAGCGGACTACGAGCAGTACTTC. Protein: CASSLLADYEQYF.